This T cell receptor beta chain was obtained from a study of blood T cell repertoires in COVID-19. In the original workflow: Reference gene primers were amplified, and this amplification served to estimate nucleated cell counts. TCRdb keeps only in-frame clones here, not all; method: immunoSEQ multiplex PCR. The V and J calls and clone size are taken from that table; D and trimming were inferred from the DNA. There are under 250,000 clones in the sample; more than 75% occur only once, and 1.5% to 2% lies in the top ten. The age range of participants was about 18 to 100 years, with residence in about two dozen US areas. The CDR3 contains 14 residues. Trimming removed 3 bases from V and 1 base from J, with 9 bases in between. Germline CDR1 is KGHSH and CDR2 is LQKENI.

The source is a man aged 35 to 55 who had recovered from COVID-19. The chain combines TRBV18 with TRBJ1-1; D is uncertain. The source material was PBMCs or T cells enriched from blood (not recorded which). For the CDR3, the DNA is TGTGCCAGCTCACCGCTAGACGGGAACACTGAAGCTTTCTTT. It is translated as CASSPLDGNTEAFF.